Sequencing of this TCR beta chain was carried out in a study of blood T cell repertoires in COVID-19. Study-level information: COVID-19 samples from acute and convalescent phases originated in the United States, Italy and Spain.

Clones were sequenced by immunoSEQ multiplex PCR, and TCRdb holds only the in-frame ones, with some missing. The sample shows tens of thousands of clones, roughly 85% of them seen only once. V was pared by 5 bases and J by 0 bases, with 14 bases between. The germline V gene encodes CDR1 LNHNV and CDR2 YYDKDF (reference sequence). The CDR3 has 16 amino acids. The rearrangement uses TRBV15 and TRBJ1-3; D uncertain. Sequencing input: peripheral blood. The origin of this receptor is a man in his fifties with active or convalescent COVID-19. CDR3 DNA: TGTGCCACCAGCCCACGGGGAAAAATCTCTGGAAACACCATATATTTT. This translates into CATSPRGKISGNTIYF.